This TCR beta chain stems from a study of shared clonotypes between healthy human individuals (dated by TCRdb to the early 2020s). A note on the overall study: The cohort included a few men and two women between 18 and 49 years of age. For each donor, CD4 naive and CD4 memory were each run on three plates, CD8 naive on two plates, and CD8 memory on one plate. Per donor, leukapheresis produced somewhere between about 0.94 and 10 billion PBMCs. The study deeply sequenced blood TCR repertoires of five healthy adults to estimate repertoire size and the extent of clonotype sharing between individuals. To increase sequencing depth and limit assay-specific biases, different laboratories used diverse techniques to prepare libraries and sequence TCR repertoires. Results the study describes overall, beyond this receptor: Pairwise subsampling indicated that sequencing depth was expected to affect the degree of clonotype sharing among donors. Incomplete sequencing was indicated by rarefaction of sorted-subset datasets, despite the large sequencing depth. When several donors were compared, the shared fraction of clonotypes was about 5.5% for naive CD4, approximately 3.5% for naive CD8, more than 2% for memory CD4, and 0.4% for memory CD8. Higher generation probabilities were observed for clonotypes shared by all four sorted-subset donors than for non-shared clonotypes. Naive subsets generally had larger estimated clonotype richness than memory subsets did. Sampling was restricted to blood, and TCR repertoires in tissue are likely to differ from TCR repertoires in blood. The small number of donors limited the genetic and exposure-history diversity represented.

Trimming takes 5 bases from V and 7 bases from J, and the germline ends sit 24 bases apart. The germline V gene encodes CDR1 MDHEN and CDR2 SYDVKM. CDR3 length: 16 amino acids, cysteine to phenylalanine. The only DNA kept is the CDR3, 48 bases in frame from the first base. CD8 naive samples were CD45RO-negative cells positively selected for CCR7, giving a CD45RA+CCR7+ population that excluded TemRA cells. The donors were healthy, HIV-negative adults who had no recently reported acute infections or vaccinations. Every donor was a Caucasian adult living in Nashville, Tennessee, USA. After blood collection by leukapheresis, PBMCs were isolated using Ficoll-Histopaque density gradient centrifugation and then cryopreserved in the vapor phase of liquid nitrogen. Analytical flow cytometry was used to check the purity and quantity of every magnetically sorted T cell population. Each sorted fraction had its genomic DNA isolated and then quantified by UV absorbance on a Nanodrop 2000c.

Using the deep immunoSEQ assay, multiplex PCR amplified TCR CDR3 regions from genomic DNA. For each cell subset, the extracted genomic DNA was distributed evenly across all wells of several immunoSEQ 96-well plates, and each plate served as one replicate. Each replicate PCR for sorted subsets received about 220 ng genomic DNA, equal to tens of thousands of T cell genomes. The purified libraries were quantified using a Qubit 3.0 fluorometer, sized with a Bioanalyzer 2100, and then quantified again using the KAPA Library Quantification kit. A separate single-read 150-cycle Illumina NextSeq 550 flow cell was used to sequence each immunoSEQ 96-well plate. The paper's data handling went like this. Because the immunoSEQ output held only junctional sequences and lacked quality scores, the filtering could not match the filtering applied to full-length reads. Sequences were annotated with PyIR, a Python wrapper for IgBLAST v1.9, and V/J genes and CDR3 were assigned using IMGT germline references. Reads were filtered out if the reads had weak V/J assignments (E-value above 1e-6), no CDR3, stop codons, out-of-frame junctions, or ambiguous translated residues. V3J clonotypes were defined by identical inferred V gene, J gene, and CDR3 amino acid sequence. The percentage overlap between two repertoires was calculated by dividing the number of shared unique clonotypes by the size of the smaller repertoire. Three approaches were used to assess repertoire richness: RTK rarefaction, the Chao1 estimator, and Recon v2.1 estimates of unobserved clonotypes. Generation probabilities for all TCRbeta clonotypes obtained by the gDNA method from four donors were computed using OLGA. TCRdb holds this immuneACCESS table with in-frame rearrangements only. Some clones are missing; in checked studies, unresolved V genes explain under half, and the rest has no known cause. V, J and clone size reflect that table, while D and trimming were determined from the DNA. The sample profile shows some 740,000 clones; 92% of them were found once. The ten largest clones capture less than 25% of the sample.

As concerns this clone: Its antigen is not yet known. No base-level quality is on record; no much larger clone is a single base apart.

The specimen sequenced was naive CD8+ T cells sorted from blood. The cell subset or site label of this sample denotes: CD45RA+CCR7+. The chain employs TRBV28 and TRBJ2-7; the D segment may tentatively be TRBD1 or TRBD2, each giving 6 matched bases. This receptor was obtained from a man aged 30-40 years in good health. The CDR3 region: CASSPRGPSHLREQYF. The base sequence is TGTGCCAGCAGTCCCCGGGGGCCTAGCCACCTGAGGGAGCAGTACTTC.